Listed here are 32 T cell receptor beta chains from one sample, sequenced in a study of read filtering for tumor transcriptome and immune sequencing (dated by TCRdb to between 2020 and 2021). The data were produced on an Illumina HiSeq 4000. The Immunoverse kit was used to build TCR libraries from about 400 ng RNA, with molecular barcoded adaptors covering alpha/delta and beta/gamma chains. The raw public reads went through TCRdb reprocessing: fastp at Q25, MiXCR clone calling, in-frame beta chains kept. Each entry merges the rows of one CDR3 protein and shows their most common DNA and genes. Here the sample has 93,000 or so distinct CDR3 sequences; 20% to 25% occur a single time. The ten largest clones represent about an eighth of the sample. The sequencing sample was made of a population of CD138-negative cells sorted from bone marrow. This sample's cell subset or site label indicates: bone marrow mononuclear cells depleted of CD138+ plasma/myeloma cells by negative magnetic selection. The source is a donor over 35 with multiple myeloma.

This clonotype has just a few counts. V usage is TRBV20-1 and J usage is TRBJ2-3; 10 positions match TRBD2. CDR3 length equals 14 residues. The germline CDR1 and CDR2 sequences are DFQATT and SNEGSKA (reference sequence). The J segment lost 9 bases and the V segment lost 4 bases, leaving 10 bases of the junction unmatched. As DNA, the CDR3 is TGCAGTGCTAAGCTAGCGGGGGTTCCGCGGACGCAGTATTTT. Its translation is CSAKLAGVPRTQYF.

Ten or more counts support this clonotype. V is TRBV18 and J is TRBJ1-5; TRBD1 matches at 9 bases. This CDR3 spans 15 amino acids. V was pared by 3 bases and J by 5 bases, with 5 bases of the junction left unmatched. CDR1 and CDR2 from the germline V gene are KGHSH and LQKENI. Here the CDR3 reads CASSPGTGMDQPQHF. CDR3 in DNA: TGTGCCAGCTCACCGGGGACAGGGATGGATCAGCCCCAGCATTTT.

This clonotype was picked up many times. The gene calls are TRBV6-5 and TRBJ2-6; no clear D. From germline, CDR1 is MNHEY and CDR2 SVGAGI. V was cut by 4 bases and J by 0 bases, with 10 bases left in between. The CDR3 extends over 16 amino acids. The DNA for the CDR3 is TGTGCCAGCAGTTCGGTGCTCCGCTCTGGGGCCAACGTCCTGACTTTC. It encodes CASSSVLRSGANVLTF.

This clonotype was seen at least ten times. This rearrangement joins TRBV3-1 to TRBJ1-2; 9 bases line up with TRBD1. This CDR3 is built from 14 residues. Germline V gene sequence: CDR1 LGHDT, CDR2 YNNKEL (reference sequence). Germline trimming cut 4 bases from V and 8 bases from J; bases unmatched to any gene: 8. The DNA of the CDR3 is TGTGCCAGCAGCCCCGGGGGACAGGGCTGGGGCTACACCTTC. Translated, it gives CASSPGGQGWGYTF.

This clonotype was detected a few times. This rearrangement joins TRBV6-5 to TRBJ2-4, with 9 nucleotides matching TRBD1. This CDR3 is built from 14 residues. Trimming removed 5 bases from V and 7 bases from J; junction bases left unmatched: 6. Germline CDR1 and CDR2: MNHEY and SVGAGI. The CDR3 reads CASSRGTGLNIQYF. The CDR3 bases are TGTGCCAGCAGTCGGGGGACAGGGTTGAACATTCAGTACTTC.

As to this clonotype: A much bigger clone sits one base away, suggesting this may be a read error. The chain carries TRBV9 and TRBJ2-1; 10 bases match TRBD2. The CDR3 extends over 16 amino acids. Germline-derived CDR1 and CDR2 are SGDLS and YYNGEE. The CDR3 protein is CASSPITSGVHNGQFF. In DNA, the CDR3 is TGTGCCAGCAGCCCCATAACTAGCGGGGTGCACAATGGGCAGTTCTTC.

The sample holds many counts of this clonotype. The V call is TRBV7-8, the J call TRBJ1-1; D not certain. The germline gives CDR1 SGHVS, CDR2 FQNEAQ. Between the trimmed V and J ends, which lost 0 bases and 4 bases, there was a span of 12 bases. This CDR3 is built from 15 residues. CDR3 DNA: TGTGCCAGCAGCTTAGCCGCGGGCGCGGGCACTGAAGCTTTCTTT. It encodes CASSLAAGAGTEAFF.

In its sample, this clonotype was seen many times. V usage is TRBV7-8 and J usage is TRBJ1-1; D gene ambiguous. The CDR3 loop spans 14 amino acids. Trimming cost V 4 bases and J 2 bases, with 11 bases left between them. Germline CDR1 reads SGHVS; CDR2 reads FQNEAQ. CDR3 amino acids: CASSSQTINTEAFF. CDR3 coding DNA: TGTGCCAGCAGCTCCCAAACGATCAACACTGAAGCTTTCTTT.

This clonotype was counted at least ten times. The chain couples TRBV5-5 to TRBJ1-1, with TRBD1 as a possible D gene (5 bases). CDR1 and CDR2 from the germline V gene are SGHKS and YYEKEE (reference sequence). V shed 1 base and J shed 3 bases, with 16 bases lying between them. The CDR3 runs 16 residues. The CDR3 DNA reads as TGTGCCAGCAGCTTGTTTGGGGAGGGGTCGTACACTGAAGCTTTCTTT. It specifies CASSLFGEGSYTEAFF.

This clonotype was found a few times. A read error may account for a junction end that differs from germline. The chain joins TRBV28 to TRBJ2-7, with D possibly matching TRBD1 (6 bases). Per germline, CDR1 MDHEN and CDR2 SYDVKM. This CDR3 region has 13 residues. The chain's CDR3 is CASSPRWTALLLF. CDR3 nucleotide sequence: TGTGCCAGCAGCCCCAGATGGACAGCCCTCTTGCTATTC.

This clonotype has ten or more counts. V usage is TRBV13 and J usage is TRBJ2-2, with a possible D match to TRBD2 (5 bases). V was clipped by 2 bases and J by 5 bases, with 9 bases between them. Germline CDR1 reads PRHDT; CDR2 reads FYEKMQ (reference sequence). This CDR3 is built from 14 residues. The CDR3 is CASSLRGPTGELFF. CDR3 DNA: TGTGCCAGCAGCTTACGGGGTCCTACCGGGGAGCTGTTTTTT.

In its sample, this clonotype was seen many times. The CDR3 here is CASQRDGSPGELFF. The CDR3 DNA sequence: TGTGCCAGCCAACGGGACGGTTCTCCCGGGGAGCTGTTTTTT. The chain joins TRBV2 to TRBJ2-2, with D tentatively TRBD1 or TRBD2 (5 bases each). The V and J ends lost 8 bases and 6 bases respectively, with 16 bases between them. Per germline, CDR1 SNHLY and CDR2 FYNNEI. This CDR3 comprises 14 residues. The full variable domain, its missing parts supplied by reference TRBV2 and TRBJ2-2, is EPEVTQTPSHQVTQMGQEVILRCVPISNHLYFYWYRQILGQKVEFLVSFYNNEISEKSEIFDDQFSVERPDGSNFTLKIRSTKLEDSAMYFCASQRDGSPGELFFGEGSRLTVL.

This clonotype was recorded many times. V gene TRBV2 combines with J gene TRBJ1-2; D call uncertain. The V and J ends lost 8 bases and 5 bases respectively, with 9 bases between them. This CDR3 is 11 amino acids long. The germline V gene encodes CDR1 SNHLY and CDR2 FYNNEI. The CDR3 loop is CASGTEYGYTF. The CDR3 DNA reads TGTGCCAGCGGTACGGAATATGGCTACACCTTC.

This clonotype was found many times. The genes are TRBV20-1 and TRBJ2-5, with TRBD2 matching over 8 bases. J gave up 3 bases and V 0 bases, and 3 bases lay outside the gene matches. The germline gives CDR1 DFQATT, CDR2 SNEGSKA (reference sequence). The CDR3 covers 14 residues. CDR3 sequence: CSARDRRGEETQYF. In DNA form, the CDR3 reads TGCAGTGCTAGAGATCGGCGGGGGGAAGAGACCCAGTACTTC.

This clonotype was found many times. This sequence joins TRBV2 and TRBJ2-5, with 11 nucleotides matching TRBD2. V shed 0 bases, J shed 3 bases, and the junction held 3 bases outside the gene matches. Germline CDR1 reads SNHLY; CDR2 reads FYNNEI. This CDR3 has 16 amino acids. The DNA of the CDR3 is TGTGCCAGCAGTGAAGCCCGACTAGCGGGGAAAGAGACCCAGTACTTC. As protein: CASSEARLAGKETQYF.

This clonotype was seen ten or more times. V and J are TRBV29-1 and TRBJ2-1; possibly TRBD2 for D (6 bases). CDR1 and CDR2 from the germline V gene are SQVTM and ANQGSEA. The CDR3 is 15 amino acids. V gave up 4 bases and J gave up 0 bases, with 13 bases separating them. Here the CDR3 reads CSVGDWQLSYNEQFF. In DNA, the CDR3 is TGCAGCGTTGGGGACTGGCAGCTCTCCTACAATGAGCAGTTCTTC.

The J gene is TRBJ2-7, the V gene TRBV7-9; D call uncertain. The CDR3 has 13 amino acids. V was clipped by 1 base and J by 2 bases, with 6 bases between them. Germline V gene sequence: CDR1 SEHNR, CDR2 FQNEAQ (reference sequence). In nucleotides, the CDR3 is TGTGCCAGCAGCTTAGGCGGCCCCTACGAGCAGTACTTC. This gives the protein CASSLGGPYEQYF.

About this clonotype itself: This may come from a read error, since a much larger clone is one base off. J is TRBJ2-3 and V is TRBV20-1, with D perhaps TRBD1 (5 bases). The CDR3 length is 15 residues. Germline V lookup: CDR1 DFQATT, CDR2 SNEGSKA (reference sequence). Deletions cut 0 bases from V and 4 bases from J, with 14 bases between. The CDR3 sequence is CSARDWGSRADTQYF. The DNA of the CDR3 is TGCAGTGCTAGAGATTGGGGCAGTCGGGCAGATACGCAGTATTTT.

This clonotype occurred many times. The J gene is TRBJ2-3, the V gene TRBV6-5; either TRBD1 or TRBD2 may fit D (5 bases each). Deletions cut 0 bases from V and 11 bases from J, with 12 bases between. This CDR3 region has 13 residues. Germline V lookup: CDR1 MNHEY, CDR2 SVGAGI. The CDR3 loop reads CASSYSDWGKQYF. The DNA of the CDR3 is TGTGCCAGCAGTTACTCGGACTGGGGGAAGCAGTATTTT.

This clonotype was counted many times. The V and J genes are TRBV5-1 and TRBJ1-6, with D perhaps matching TRBD1 (6 bases). The V and J ends lost 4 bases and 8 bases respectively, with 19 bases between them. The CDR3 extends over 16 amino acids. Looked up from germline, CDR1 is SGHRS and CDR2 is YFSETQ. CDR3 DNA sequence: TGCGCCAGCAGCCGAGATTTTTCGGGGGCGTATTCACCCCTCCACTTT. It yields the protein CASSRDFSGAYSPLHF.

About this clonotype: A far larger clone lies a single base away; this is likely a read error. The gene calls are TRBV12-3 or TRBV12-4 and TRBJ2-1; no clear D. CDR3 length: 14 residues. Here the CDR3 reads CASSSQSSYNEQLF. In DNA form, the CDR3 reads TGTGCCAGCAGCAGTCAGAGCTCCTACAATGAGCAGCTCTTC.

This clonotype was counted many times. This rearrangement joins TRBV5-1 to TRBJ2-1; TRBD2 matches at 9 bases. The CDR3 is made up of 16 amino acids. Germline CDR1 and CDR2: SGHRS and YFSETQ. The trim removed 3 bases at V and 0 bases at J, leaving 4 bases unmatched. The CDR3 loop reads CASSWSGGSSYNEQFF. DNA for the CDR3: TGCGCCAGCAGCTGGAGCGGGGGGAGCTCCTACAATGAGCAGTTCTTC.

This clonotype came up once. The chain carries TRBV7-9 and TRBJ2-1; no firm D call. Germline V gene data show CDR1 as SEHNR and CDR2 as FQNEAQ (reference sequence). This CDR3 has 15 amino acids. With 0 bases removed from V and 0 bases from J, the gap between germline ends came to 6 bases. This chain's CDR3 is CASSLAQSSYNEQFF. As DNA, the CDR3 is TGTGCCAGCAGCTTAGCCCAGAGCTCCTACAATGAGCAGTTCTTC.

CDR3 region: CASSPTGGARVEQYF. As DNA, the CDR3 is TGCGCCAGCAGCCCTACCGGGGGGGCCCGGGTCGAGCAGTACTTC. V and J are TRBV5-1 and TRBJ2-7; 8 nucleotides agree with TRBD2. Germline V gene data show CDR1 as SGHRS and CDR2 as YFSETQ. This CDR3 is 15 amino acids long. Trimming cost V 4 bases and J 6 bases; bases outside gene matches: 12. Looking up the rest from reference TRBV5-1 and TRBJ2-7 gives the full variable domain: KAGVTQTPRYLIKTRGQQVTLSCSPISGHRSVSWYQQTPGQGLQFLFEYFSETQRNKGNFPGRFSGRQFSNSRSEMNVSTLELGDSALYLCASSPTGGARVEQYFGPGTRLTVT.

This clonotype was seen ten or more times. The chain links TRBV12-3 or TRBV12-4 to TRBJ2-2, with D tentatively TRBD2 (6 bases). V gave up 3 bases and J gave up 6 bases, with 11 bases separating them. This CDR3 is 14 amino acids long. The CDR3 DNA sequence: TGTGCCAGCAGTTTCGGGGGTGAGGCCGGGGAGCTGTTTTTT. Translation gives CASSFGGEAGELFF.

This clonotype was seen only a few times. The conserved final phenylalanine or tryptophan is absent from the CDR3, which likely points to a read error. The V call is TRBV7-9, the J call TRBJ2-1; D gene ambiguous. V lost 5 bases and J 7 bases, leaving 12 bases between the germline ends. The germline V gene encodes CDR1 SEHNR and CDR2 FQNEAQ (reference sequence). This CDR3 comprises 13 residues. The CDR3 reads CASSLGQPNEQFL. The CDR3 DNA reads as TGTGCCAGCAGCCTCGGGCAGCCTAATGAGCAGTTCCTC.

Details on this clonotype: With a much larger clone just one base away, this may be a read error. The chain uses TRBV9 and TRBJ1-1; D is ambiguous. The CDR3 runs to 13 residues. CDR1 and CDR2 from the germline V gene are SGDLS and YYNGEE. CDR3 sequence: CASIVAVNTEAFF. The DNA for the CDR3 is TGTGCCAGCATCGTAGCCGTGAACACTGAAGCTTTCTTT.

This chain uses TRBV4-1 with TRBJ2-3, with 9 positions matching TRBD1. V lost 5 bases, J lost 8 bases, and 20 bases stayed unmatched. This CDR3 region has 18 residues. Germline V gene data show CDR1 as MGHRA and CDR2 as YSYEKL. The CDR3 loop reads CASSTQDRGAEGSGTQYF. The DNA of the CDR3 is TGCGCCAGCAGCACCCAGGACAGGGGCGCAGAGGGGTCAGGTACGCAGTATTTT.

This chain connects TRBV14 to TRBJ2-1; D may be TRBD1 (5 bases). V was pared by 4 bases and J by 9 bases, with 13 bases between. Germline CDR1 is SGHDN and CDR2 is FVKESK. This CDR3 spans 13 amino acids. The CDR3 region is CASSPGRPIEQFF. CDR3 DNA sequence: TGTGCCAGCAGCCCAGGGCGGCCCATTGAGCAGTTCTTC.

There are many counts of this clonotype. The V gene is TRBV11-1, the J gene TRBJ2-1; D not certain. V was cut by 4 bases and J by 5 bases, with 6 bases left in between. Germline CDR1 SGHAT, CDR2 FQDESV (reference sequence). This CDR3 region has 12 residues. The CDR3 reads CASSSHNNEQFF. In DNA form, the CDR3 reads TGTGCCAGCAGCTCCCACAACAATGAGCAGTTCTTC.

This clonotype was seen repeatedly, ten times or more. The CDR3 nucleotides are TGTGCCTGGAGTGTTGGGGGGCATGGCACTGAAGCTTTCTTT. Its protein is CAWSVGGHGTEAFF. The V gene is TRBV30, the J gene TRBJ1-1, with D tentatively TRBD1 (6 bases). The CDR3 extends over 14 amino acids. Trimming left V 0 bases short and J 4 bases short, with 12 bases between. In germline, CDR1 is GTSNPN, CDR2 SVGIG (reference sequence).

Note on this clonotype: A read error may explain this, as a much larger clone is one base away. The V gene is TRBV20-1, the J gene TRBJ2-3; D not resolved. Germline V gene data show CDR1 as DFQATT and CDR2 as SNEGSKA (reference sequence). This CDR3 is built from 13 residues. V was clipped by 7 bases and J by 0 bases, with 11 bases between them. CDR3 nucleotides: TGCAGTGGAAACGCGGAGAGCACAGATACGCAGTATTTT. Translating gives CSGNAESTDTQYF.